The following is a TCR beta chain sequence with its context. Antigen specificity is unknown. This sample stems from a study of T cell repertoires in cytomegalovirus infection. Study in general: Indications came from public TCR beta signatures; they pointed to CMV infection and to a matching HLA type.

General study results and limits: CMV carriers having the relevant HLA were flagged by cumulative public TCR beta family frequency. HLA-C-restricted TCR beta clonotypes specific for CMV led the ex vivo response.

Germline V gives CDR1 SQVTM, CDR2 ANQGSEA. J was trimmed by 0 bases and V by 3 bases; bases with no gene match: 8. The CDR3 is 18 amino acids. TCRdb passed the reads through MiXCR, listing each CDR3 protein once. The table shows about 83,000 distinct CDR3 sequences, with 45% to 55% occurring only once. This TCR was recovered from a human donor in good health (CMV status not recorded). Some clones in this sample may be carry-over from other donors' samples. The chain recombines TRBV29-1 with TRBJ2-6; 10 bases line up with TRBD2. This specimen was CD8+ T cells from cultured PBMCs, taken from culture after CMV antigen stimulation. Here the CDR3 DNA reads TGCAGCGTTGACACCCGACTAGCGGGTAGCTCTGGGGCCAACGTCCTGACTTTC. Translating gives CSVDTRLAGSSGANVLTF.